This T cell receptor beta chain was retrieved from a study of patients and donors after allogeneic stem cell transplantation. TCRdb ran MiXCR on the RT-PCR reads and lists one entry per CDR3 protein. Of 70,000 to 95,000 distinct CDR3 sequences in the sample, about 5% were seen once. Trimming cost V 4 bases and J 10 bases, with 14 bases left between them. CDR1 and CDR2 from the germline V gene are SNHLY and FYNNEI. This CDR3 contains 14 residues. This clonotype appeared a few times. The clonotype originates from a human donor who was either an allogeneic HSCT recipient or a stem cell or donor lymphocyte infusion donor (not recorded which). It is not recorded whose cells these are; they may come from a transplant donor. The sample consisted of blood, either unsorted or a sorted T cell fraction (not recorded which). The chain is built from TRBV2 and TRBJ1-6; D is unclear. The chain's CDR3 is CASSGAGGRSPLHF. In nucleotides, the CDR3 is TGTGCCAGCAGTGGGGCGGGCGGACGCTCACCCCTCCACTTT.